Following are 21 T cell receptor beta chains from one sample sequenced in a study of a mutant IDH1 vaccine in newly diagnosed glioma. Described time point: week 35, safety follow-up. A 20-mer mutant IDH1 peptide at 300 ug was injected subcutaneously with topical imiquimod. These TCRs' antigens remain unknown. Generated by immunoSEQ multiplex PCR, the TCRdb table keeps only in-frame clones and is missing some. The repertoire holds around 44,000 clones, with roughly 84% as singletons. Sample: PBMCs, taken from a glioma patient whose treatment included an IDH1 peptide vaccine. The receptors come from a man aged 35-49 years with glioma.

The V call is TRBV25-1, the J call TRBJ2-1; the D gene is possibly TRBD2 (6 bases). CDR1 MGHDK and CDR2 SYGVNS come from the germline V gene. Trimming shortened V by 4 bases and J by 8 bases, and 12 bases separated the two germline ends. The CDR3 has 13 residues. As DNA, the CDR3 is TGTGCCAGCAGTGGGGGAGGTAGCCATGAGCAGTTCTTC. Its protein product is CASSGGGSHEQFF.

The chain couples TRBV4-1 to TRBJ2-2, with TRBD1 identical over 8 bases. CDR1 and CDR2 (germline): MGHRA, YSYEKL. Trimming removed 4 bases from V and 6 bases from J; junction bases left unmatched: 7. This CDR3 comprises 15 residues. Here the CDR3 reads CASSRPDREAGELFF. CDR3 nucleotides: TGCGCCAGCAGCCGCCCGGACAGGGAGGCCGGGGAGCTGTTTTTT.

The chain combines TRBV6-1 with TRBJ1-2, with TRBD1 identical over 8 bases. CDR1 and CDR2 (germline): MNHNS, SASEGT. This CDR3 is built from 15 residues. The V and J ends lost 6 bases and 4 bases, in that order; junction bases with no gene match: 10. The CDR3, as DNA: TGTGCCAGCAGAGCGAGGACAGGGTTTGGCTATGGCTACACCTTC. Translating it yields CASRARTGFGYGYTF.

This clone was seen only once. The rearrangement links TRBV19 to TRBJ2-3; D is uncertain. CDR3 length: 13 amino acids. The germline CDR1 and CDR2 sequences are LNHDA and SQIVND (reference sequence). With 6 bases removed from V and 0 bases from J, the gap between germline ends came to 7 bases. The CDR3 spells CASSTVSTDTQYF. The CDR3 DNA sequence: TGTGCCAGTAGCACGGTTAGCACAGATACGCAGTATTTT.

CDR3 sequence: CASSQDRASENSPLHF. The CDR3 DNA reads TGTGCCAGCAGCCAAGATAGAGCCAGTGAGAATTCACCCCTCCACTTT. The chain carries TRBV14 and TRBJ1-6, with D unresolved. CDR1 and CDR2 (germline): SGHDN, FVKESK. The V end lost 0 bases, the J end lost 7 bases, and 13 bases lay between the germline ends. CDR3 length: 16 residues. Combining the CDR3 with reference TRBV14 and TRBJ1-6 gives the whole variable domain EAGVTQFPSHSVIEKGQTVTLRCDPISGHDNLYWYRRVMGKEIKFLLHFVKESKQDESGMPNNRFLAERTGGTYSTLKVQPAELEDSGVYFCASSQDRASENSPLHFGNGTRLTVT.

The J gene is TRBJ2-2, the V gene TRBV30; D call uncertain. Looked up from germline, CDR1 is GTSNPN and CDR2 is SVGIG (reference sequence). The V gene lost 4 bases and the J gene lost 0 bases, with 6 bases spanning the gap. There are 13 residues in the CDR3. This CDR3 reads CAWTVTNTGELFF. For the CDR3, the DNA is TGTGCCTGGACAGTTACGAACACCGGGGAGCTGTTTTTT. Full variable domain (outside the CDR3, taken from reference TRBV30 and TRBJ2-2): SQTIHQWPATLVQPVGSPLSLECTVEGTSNPNLYWYRQAAGRGLQLLFYSVGIGQISSEVPQNLSASRPQDRQFILSSKKLLLSDSGFYLCAWTVTNTGELFFGEGSRLTVL.

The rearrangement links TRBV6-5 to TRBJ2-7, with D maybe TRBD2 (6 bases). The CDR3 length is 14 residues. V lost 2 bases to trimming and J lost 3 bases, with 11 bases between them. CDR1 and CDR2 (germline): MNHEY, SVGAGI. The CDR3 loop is CASSYGQGLYEQYF. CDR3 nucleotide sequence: TGTGCCAGCAGTTACGGCCAGGGACTCTACGAGCAGTACTTC.

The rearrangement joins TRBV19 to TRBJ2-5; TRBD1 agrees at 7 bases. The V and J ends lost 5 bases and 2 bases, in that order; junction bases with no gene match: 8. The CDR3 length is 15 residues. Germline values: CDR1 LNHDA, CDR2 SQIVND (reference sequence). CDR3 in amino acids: CASSPTGAAQETQYF. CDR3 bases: TGTGCCAGTAGTCCTACAGGGGCCGCGCAAGAGACCCAGTACTTC.

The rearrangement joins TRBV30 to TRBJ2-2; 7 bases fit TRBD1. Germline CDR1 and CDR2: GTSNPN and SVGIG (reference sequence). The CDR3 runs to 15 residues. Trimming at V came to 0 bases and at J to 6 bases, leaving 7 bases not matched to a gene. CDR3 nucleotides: TGTGCCTGGAGTGTATCCGGGACAGTCTCCGGGGAGCTGTTTTTT. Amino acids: CAWSVSGTVSGELFF.

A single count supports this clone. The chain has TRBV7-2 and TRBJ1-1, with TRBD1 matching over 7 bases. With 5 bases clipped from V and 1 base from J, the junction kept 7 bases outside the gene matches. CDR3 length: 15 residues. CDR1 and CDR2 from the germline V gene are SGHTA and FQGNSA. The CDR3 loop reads CASSTRGTQNTEAFF. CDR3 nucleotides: TGTGCCAGCAGCACCAGGGGGACACAGAACACTGAAGCTTTCTTT.

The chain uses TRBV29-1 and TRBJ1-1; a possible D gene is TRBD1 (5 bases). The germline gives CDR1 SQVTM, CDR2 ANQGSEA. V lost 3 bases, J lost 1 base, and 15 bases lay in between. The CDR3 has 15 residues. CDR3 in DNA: TGCAGCGTTGATAGGCGGGGACTGGGGAACACTGAAGCTTTCTTT. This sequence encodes CSVDRRGLGNTEAFF.

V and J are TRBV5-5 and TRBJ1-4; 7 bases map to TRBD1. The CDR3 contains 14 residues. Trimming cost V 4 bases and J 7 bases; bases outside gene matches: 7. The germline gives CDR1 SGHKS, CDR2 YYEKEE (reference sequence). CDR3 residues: CASSPTGLLEKLFF. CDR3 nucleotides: TGTGCCAGCAGCCCGACAGGGTTGCTTGAAAAACTGTTTTTT.

The CDR3 DNA follows: TGCGCCAGCAGTGAGTCAGGGACTCCCCAGGTCTATGGCTACACCTTC. It codes for CASSESGTPQVYGYTF. The V gene is TRBV10-2, the J gene TRBJ1-2; D may be TRBD1 (5 bases). The ends were cut back, 0 bases at V and 4 bases at J, with 15 bases in the middle. This CDR3 has 16 residues. Germline values: CDR1 WSHSY, CDR2 SAAADI.

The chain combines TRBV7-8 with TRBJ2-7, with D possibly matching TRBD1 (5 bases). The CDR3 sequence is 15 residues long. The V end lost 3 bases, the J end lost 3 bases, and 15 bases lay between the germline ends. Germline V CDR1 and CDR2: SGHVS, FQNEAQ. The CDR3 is CASSFRPQGNYEQYF. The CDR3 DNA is TGTGCCAGCAGCTTTAGGCCCCAGGGCAACTACGAGCAGTACTTC.

CDR3 coding DNA: TGTGCCAGCAGCCAACATGCCAACAATGAGCAGTTCTTC. As protein: CASSQHANNEQFF. This sequence joins TRBV13 and TRBJ2-1, with D unresolved. The CDR3 length is 13 residues. Germline CDR1 PRHDT, CDR2 FYEKMQ (reference sequence). V lost 5 bases to trimming and J lost 5 bases, with 10 bases between them.

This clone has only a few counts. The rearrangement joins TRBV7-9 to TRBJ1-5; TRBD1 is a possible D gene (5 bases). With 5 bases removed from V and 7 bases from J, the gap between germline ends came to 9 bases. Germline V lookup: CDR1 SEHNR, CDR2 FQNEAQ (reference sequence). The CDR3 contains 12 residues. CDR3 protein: CASSGGGQPQHF. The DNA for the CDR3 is TGTGCCAGCAGCGGGGGGGGGCAGCCCCAGCATTTT.

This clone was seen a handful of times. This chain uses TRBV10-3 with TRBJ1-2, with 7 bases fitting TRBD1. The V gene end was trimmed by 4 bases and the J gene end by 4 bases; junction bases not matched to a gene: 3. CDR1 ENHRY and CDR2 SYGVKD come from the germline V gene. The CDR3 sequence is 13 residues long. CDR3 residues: CAISGDRSYGYTF. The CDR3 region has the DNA TGTGCCATCAGTGGGGACAGAAGCTATGGCTACACCTTC.

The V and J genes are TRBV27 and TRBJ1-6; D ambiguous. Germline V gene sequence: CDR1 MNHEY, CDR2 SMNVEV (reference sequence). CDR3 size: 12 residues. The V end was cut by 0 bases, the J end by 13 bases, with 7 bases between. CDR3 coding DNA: TGTGCCAGCAGTTTATCGATAGGGCCCCTCCACTTT. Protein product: CASSLSIGPLHF.

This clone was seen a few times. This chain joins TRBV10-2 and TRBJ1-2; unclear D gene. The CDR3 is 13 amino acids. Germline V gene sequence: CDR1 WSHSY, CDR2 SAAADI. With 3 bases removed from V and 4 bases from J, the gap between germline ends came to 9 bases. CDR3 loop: CASSDPALYGYTF. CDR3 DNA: TGCGCCAGCAGTGACCCAGCTCTCTATGGCTACACCTTC.

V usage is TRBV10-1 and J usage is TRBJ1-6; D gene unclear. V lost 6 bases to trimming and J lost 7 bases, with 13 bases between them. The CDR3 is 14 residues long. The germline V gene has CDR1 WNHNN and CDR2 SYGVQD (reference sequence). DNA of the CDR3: TGCGCCAGCAGCACAGACATGGAAAATTCACCCCTCCACTTT. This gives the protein CASSTDMENSPLHF.

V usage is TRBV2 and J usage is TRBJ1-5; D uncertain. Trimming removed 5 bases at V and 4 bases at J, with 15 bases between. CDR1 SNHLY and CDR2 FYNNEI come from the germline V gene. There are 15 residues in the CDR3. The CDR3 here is CASSSDPLPNQPQHF. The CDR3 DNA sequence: TGTGCCAGCAGTTCCGACCCGCTACCGAATCAGCCCCAGCATTTT. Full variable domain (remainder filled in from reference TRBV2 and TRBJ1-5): EPEVTQTPSHQVTQMGQEVILRCVPISNHLYFYWYRQILGQKVEFLVSFYNNEISEKSEIFDDQFSVERPDGSNFTLKIRSTKLEDSAMYFCASSSDPLPNQPQHFGDGTRLSIL.